This section outlines one T cell receptor (beta chain) sequence together with its context. The data were obtained in a study of blood T cell repertoires in COVID-19. Study context: COVID-19 samples from acute and convalescent phases originated in the United States, Italy and Spain. The analysed material was cDNA or gDNA that came from T cells, B-cell-depleted T cells, or PBMCs.

CDR3 length equals 13 residues. V dropped 8 bases and J dropped 5; count of bases not matched to a gene: 7. Germline V lookup: CDR1 SGHTA, CDR2 FQGTGA. Repertoires were generated with immunoSEQ multiplex PCR, while TCRdb's copy carries only in-frame clones and drops some. This table holds under 200,000 clones, about nine tenths found once. Sequenced sample: peripheral blood. The chain links TRBV7-3 to TRBJ1-1; 8 bases fit TRBD1. This TCR derives from a woman aged 60-75 years who had recovered from COVID-19. CDR3 coding DNA: TGTGCCAGCGGCCCAGGGGGCGGAACTGAAGCTTTCTTT. It specifies CASGPGGGTEAFF. Supplemented by reference TRBV7-3 and TRBJ1-1, the full variable domain reads GAGVSQTPSNKVTEKGKYVELRCDPISGHTALYWYRQSLGQGPEFLIYFQGTGAADDSGLPNDRFFAVRPEGSVSTLKIQRTERGDSAVYLCASGPGGGTEAFFGQGTRLTVV.